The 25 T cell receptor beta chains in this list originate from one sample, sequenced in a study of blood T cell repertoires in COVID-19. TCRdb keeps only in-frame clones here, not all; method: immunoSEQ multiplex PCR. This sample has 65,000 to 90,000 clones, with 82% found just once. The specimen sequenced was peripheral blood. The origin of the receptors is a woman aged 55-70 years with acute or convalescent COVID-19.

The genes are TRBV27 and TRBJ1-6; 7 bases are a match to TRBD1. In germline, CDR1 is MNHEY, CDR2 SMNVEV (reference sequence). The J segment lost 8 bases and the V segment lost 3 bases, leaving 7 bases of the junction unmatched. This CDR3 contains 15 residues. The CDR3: CASSFFGTDDSPLHF. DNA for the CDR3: TGTGCCAGCAGTTTTTTTGGGACAGATGATTCACCCCTCCACTTT.

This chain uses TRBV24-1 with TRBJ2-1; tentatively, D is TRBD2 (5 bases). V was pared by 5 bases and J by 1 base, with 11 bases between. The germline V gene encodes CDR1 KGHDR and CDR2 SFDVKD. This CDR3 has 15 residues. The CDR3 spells CATSGGAASYNEQFF. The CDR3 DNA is TGTGCCACCAGTGGGGGAGCGGCTTCCTACAATGAGCAGTTCTTC.

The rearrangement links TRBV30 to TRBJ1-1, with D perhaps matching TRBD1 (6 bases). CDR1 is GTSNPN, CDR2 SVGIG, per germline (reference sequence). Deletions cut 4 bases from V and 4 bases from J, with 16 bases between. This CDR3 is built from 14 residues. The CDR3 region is CAWTHGGRSTEAFF. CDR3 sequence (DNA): TGTGCCTGGACCCACGGGGGGCGATCCACTGAAGCTTTCTTT.

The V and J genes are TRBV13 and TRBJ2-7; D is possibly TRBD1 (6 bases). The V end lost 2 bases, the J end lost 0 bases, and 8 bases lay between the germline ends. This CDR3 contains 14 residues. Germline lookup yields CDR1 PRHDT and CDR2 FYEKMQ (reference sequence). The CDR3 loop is CASSLQDSSYEQYF. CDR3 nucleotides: TGTGCCAGCAGCTTACAGGACAGCTCCTACGAGCAGTACTTC.

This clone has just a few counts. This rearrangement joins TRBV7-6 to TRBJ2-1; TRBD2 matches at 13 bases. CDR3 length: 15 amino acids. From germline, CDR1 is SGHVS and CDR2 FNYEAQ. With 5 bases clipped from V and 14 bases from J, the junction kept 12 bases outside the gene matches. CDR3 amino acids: CASSAGTSGDPREFF. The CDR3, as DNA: TGTGCCAGCAGCGCAGGGACTAGCGGGGACCCCAGGGAGTTCTTC.

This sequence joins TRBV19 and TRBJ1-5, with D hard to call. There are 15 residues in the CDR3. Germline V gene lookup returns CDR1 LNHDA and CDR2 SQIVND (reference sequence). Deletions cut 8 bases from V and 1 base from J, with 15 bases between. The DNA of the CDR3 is TGTGCCAGTGACCAAGGGCGAGGGAGCAATCAGCCCCAGCATTTT. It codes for CASDQGRGSNQPQHF.

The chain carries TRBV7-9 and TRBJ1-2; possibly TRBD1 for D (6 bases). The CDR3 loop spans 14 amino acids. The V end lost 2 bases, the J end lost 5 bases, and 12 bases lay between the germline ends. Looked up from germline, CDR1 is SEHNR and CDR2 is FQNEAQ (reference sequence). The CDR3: CASSLLLDRYGYTF. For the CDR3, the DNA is TGTGCCAGCAGCTTACTCCTGGACAGATATGGCTACACCTTC.

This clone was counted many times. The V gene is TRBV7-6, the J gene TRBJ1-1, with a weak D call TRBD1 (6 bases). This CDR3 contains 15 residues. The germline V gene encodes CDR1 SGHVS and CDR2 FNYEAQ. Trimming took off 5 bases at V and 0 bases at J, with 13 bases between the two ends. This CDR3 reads CASSKSGGLNTEAFF. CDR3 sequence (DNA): TGTGCCAGCAGCAAATCTGGGGGCTTGAACACTGAAGCTTTCTTT.

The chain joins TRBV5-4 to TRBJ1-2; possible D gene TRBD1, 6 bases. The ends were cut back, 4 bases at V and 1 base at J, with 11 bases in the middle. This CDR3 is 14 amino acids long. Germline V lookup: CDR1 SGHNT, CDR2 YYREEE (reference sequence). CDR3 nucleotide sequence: TGTGCCAGCAGCCGGGTGGACAGTAACTATGGCTACACCTTC. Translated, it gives CASSRVDSNYGYTF.

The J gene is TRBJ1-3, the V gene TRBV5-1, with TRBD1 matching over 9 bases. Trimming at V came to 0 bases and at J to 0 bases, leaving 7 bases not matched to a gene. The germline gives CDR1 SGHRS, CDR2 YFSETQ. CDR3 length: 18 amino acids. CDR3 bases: TGCGCCAGCAGCTTGGCCGGGACAGGGACTTCCTCTGGAAACACCATATATTTT. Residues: CASSLAGTGTSSGNTIYF.

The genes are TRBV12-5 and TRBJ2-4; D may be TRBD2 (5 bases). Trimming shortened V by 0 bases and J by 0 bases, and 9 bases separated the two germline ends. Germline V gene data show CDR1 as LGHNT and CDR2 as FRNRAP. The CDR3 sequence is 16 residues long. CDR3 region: CASGLVGRVAKNIQYF. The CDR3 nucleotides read TGTGCTAGTGGTTTGGTAGGGAGAGTAGCCAAAAACATTCAGTACTTC.

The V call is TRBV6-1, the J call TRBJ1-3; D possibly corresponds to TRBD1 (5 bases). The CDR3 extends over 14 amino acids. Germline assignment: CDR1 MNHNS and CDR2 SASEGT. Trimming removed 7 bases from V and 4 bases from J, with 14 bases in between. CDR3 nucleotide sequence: TGTGCCAGCACCAAGGACATCCAAGGAAACACCATATATTTT. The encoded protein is CASTKDIQGNTIYF.

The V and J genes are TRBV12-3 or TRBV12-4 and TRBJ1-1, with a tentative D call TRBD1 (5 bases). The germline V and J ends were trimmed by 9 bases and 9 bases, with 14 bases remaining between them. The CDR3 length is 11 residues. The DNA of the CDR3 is TGTGCCAGTCACATGGGGCGGAAAGCTTTCTTT. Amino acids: CASHMGRKAFF.

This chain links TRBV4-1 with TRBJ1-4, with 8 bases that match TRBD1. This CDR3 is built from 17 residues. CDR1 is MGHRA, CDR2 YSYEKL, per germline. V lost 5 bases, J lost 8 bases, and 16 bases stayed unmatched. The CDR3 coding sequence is TGCGCCAGCAGCGTTACTCTACGGACAGGGCAATCAGAAAAACTGTTTTTT. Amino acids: CASSVTLRTGQSEKLFF.

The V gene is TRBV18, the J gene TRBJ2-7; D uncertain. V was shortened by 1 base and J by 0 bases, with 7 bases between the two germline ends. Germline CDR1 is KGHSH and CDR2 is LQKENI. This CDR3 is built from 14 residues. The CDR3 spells CASSPLTGSYEQYF. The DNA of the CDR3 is TGTGCCAGCTCACCACTAACGGGCTCCTACGAGCAGTACTTC.

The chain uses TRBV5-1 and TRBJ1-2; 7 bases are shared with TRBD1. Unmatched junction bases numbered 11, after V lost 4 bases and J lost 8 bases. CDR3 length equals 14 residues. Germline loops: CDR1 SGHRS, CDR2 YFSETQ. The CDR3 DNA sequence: TGCGCCAGCAGCCTCGGACAGGAATCGAGGGGCTACACCTTC. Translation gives CASSLGQESRGYTF.

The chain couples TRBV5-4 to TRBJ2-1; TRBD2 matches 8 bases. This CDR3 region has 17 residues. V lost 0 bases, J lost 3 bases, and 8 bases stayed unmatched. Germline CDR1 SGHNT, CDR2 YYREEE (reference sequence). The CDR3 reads CASSLAGGGGIYNEQFF. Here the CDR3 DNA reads TGTGCCAGCAGCTTGGCGGGTGGCGGGGGGATCTACAATGAGCAGTTCTTC.

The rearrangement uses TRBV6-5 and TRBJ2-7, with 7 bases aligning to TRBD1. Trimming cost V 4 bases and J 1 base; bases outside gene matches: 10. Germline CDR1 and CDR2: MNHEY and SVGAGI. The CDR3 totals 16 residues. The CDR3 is CASSSPQTGLSYEQYF. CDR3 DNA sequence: TGTGCCAGCAGTTCCCCTCAGACAGGGCTATCCTACGAGCAGTACTTC.

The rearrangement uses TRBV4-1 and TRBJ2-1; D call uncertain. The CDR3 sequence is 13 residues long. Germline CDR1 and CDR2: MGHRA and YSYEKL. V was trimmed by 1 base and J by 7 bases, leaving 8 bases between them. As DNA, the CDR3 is TGCGCCAGCAGCCAAGGACCCGGGAATGAGCAGTTCTTC. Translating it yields CASSQGPGNEQFF.

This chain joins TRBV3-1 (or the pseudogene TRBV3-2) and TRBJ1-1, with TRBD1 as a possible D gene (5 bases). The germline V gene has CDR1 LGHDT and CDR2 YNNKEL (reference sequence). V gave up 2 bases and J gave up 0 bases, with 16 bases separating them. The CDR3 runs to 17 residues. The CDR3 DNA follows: TGTGCCAGCAGCCAAATCAAGACAGCGTACATGAACACTGAAGCTTTCTTT. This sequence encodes CASSQIKTAYMNTEAFF.

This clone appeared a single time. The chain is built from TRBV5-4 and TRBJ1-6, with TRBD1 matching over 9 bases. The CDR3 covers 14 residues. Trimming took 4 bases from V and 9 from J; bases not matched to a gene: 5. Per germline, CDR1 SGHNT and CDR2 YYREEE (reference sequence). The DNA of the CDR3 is TGTGCCAGCAGCCTTGACAGGGGGGCTTCACCCCTCCACTTT. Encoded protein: CASSLDRGASPLHF.

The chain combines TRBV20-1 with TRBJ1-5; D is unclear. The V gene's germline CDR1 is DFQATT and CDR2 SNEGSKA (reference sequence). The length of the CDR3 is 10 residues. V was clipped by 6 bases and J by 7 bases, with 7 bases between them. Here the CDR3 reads CSAAGQPQHF. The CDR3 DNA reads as TGCAGTGCGGCGGGACAGCCCCAGCATTTT.

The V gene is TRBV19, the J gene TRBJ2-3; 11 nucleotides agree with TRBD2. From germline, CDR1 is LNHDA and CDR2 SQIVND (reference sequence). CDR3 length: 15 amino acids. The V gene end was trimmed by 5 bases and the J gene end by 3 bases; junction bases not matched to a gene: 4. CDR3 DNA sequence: TGTGCCAGTAGTCTGGGACTAGCGGAGACAGATACGCAGTATTTT. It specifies CASSLGLAETDTQYF.

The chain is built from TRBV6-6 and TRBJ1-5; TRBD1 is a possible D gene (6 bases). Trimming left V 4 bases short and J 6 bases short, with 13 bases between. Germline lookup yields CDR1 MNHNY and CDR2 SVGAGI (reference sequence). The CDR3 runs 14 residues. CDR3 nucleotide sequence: TGTGCCAGCAGTTTACCGGGACAAGGTCAGCCCCAGCATTTT. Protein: CASSLPGQGQPQHF.

CDR3 residues: CASSKVEDTACSGNTIYF. The CDR3, as DNA: TGTGCCAGCAGCAAAGTGGAGGATACGGCCTGCTCTGGAAACACCATATATTTT. The chain employs TRBV21-1 and TRBJ1-3. TRBV21-1 represents a pseudogene. The CDR3 is made up of 18 amino acids.